This T cell receptor beta chain was identified in a study of T cells in Graves' hyperthyroidism and ophthalmopathy. Turning to the study itself: Upon initial diagnosis and before any treatment, peripheral blood was collected.

What was amplified from RNA transcripts were TCR beta CDR3 regions. First-round RT-PCR with HTBI primers amplified the TCR CDR3 region. From the multiplex PCR reads, TCRdb called clonotypes with MiXCR, one entry per CDR3 protein. The sample contains under 250,000 distinct CDR3 sequences, around 25% of which appear only once. Uncontrolled infection, other autoimmune disease, pregnancy or lactation barred patients from enrollment. Unmatched junction bases numbered 7, after V lost 7 bases and J lost 12 bases. The germline CDR1 and CDR2 sequences are LGHDT and YNNKEL (reference sequence). This CDR3 region has 11 residues. There are many counts of this clonotype.

This chain links TRBV3-1 with TRBJ2-7, with 9 bases identical to TRBD2. Sequenced material: blood. This TCR derives from a woman aged 40 to 50 with Graves' ophthalmopathy. The CDR3 DNA sequence: TGTGCCAGCAAATCTAGCGGGATCCTGTACTTC. Amino acids: CASKSSGILYF.